The clone carrying this T cell receptor beta chain is identified as medium-sized (0.01 to 0.1%) from frequency. The antigen remains unidentified. Germline assignment: CDR1 MNHEY and CDR2 SVGAGI. The CDR3 has 12 amino acids. One tube held mixed TRB-A and TRB-B primer pools for touch-down PCR. Each CDR3 protein gets one entry in TCRdb, which reprocessed the multiplex PCR reads and gives no DNA. The table for this sample gives 5,500 to 6,500 distinct CDR3 sequences. This sample stems from a study of T cell clusters in autoimmune cytopenias. General study findings and limits: TRB repertoire shifts in secondary cytopenia and chronic lymphocytic leukemia mostly reflected lymphoma, not autoimmunity.

TRB was amplified from around 0.25 ug of peripheral blood genomic DNA per sample. The same data also went into a second study, on T cell repertoires in aging, cancer and after chemotherapy. That publication notes: Six age groups, ranging from 30 or younger to 70 or older, included the donors.

Sequencing was performed on peripheral blood. The clonotype was recovered from a human donor in good health. This sequence joins TRBV6-5 and TRBJ2-2; TCRdb outputs TRBD2, but without DNA this stays unchecked. CDR3: CASRAGTGELFF.